These 29 T cell receptor beta chains share one sample of origin, sequenced in a study of shared clonotypes between healthy human individuals. Measured with immunoSEQ multiplex PCR; TCRdb has only the in-frame clones, and not every one. The sample holds around 1.4 million clones, around 98.5% seen once. The sample consisted of naive CD4+ T cells sorted from blood. The subset here: CD45RA+ positively selected. The receptors originated from a man in his thirties or forties in good health.

The genes are TRBV15 and TRBJ2-5; TRBD2 might be the D (5 bases). The CDR3 contains 13 residues. CDR1 and CDR2 (germline): LNHNV, YYDKDF (reference sequence). With 5 bases removed from V and 8 bases from J, the gap between germline ends came to 15 bases. The CDR3 is CATSPQTITTQYF. For the CDR3, the DNA is TGTGCCACCAGCCCCCAGACTATCACAACCCAGTACTTC.

The chain has TRBV7-9 and TRBJ2-3; D might be TRBD1 (5 bases). The CDR3 contains 13 residues. V lost 2 bases and J 5 bases, leaving 8 bases between the germline ends. Germline values: CDR1 SEHNR, CDR2 FQNEAQ (reference sequence). CDR3 bases: TGTGCCAGCAGCTTATTTCAGGGAGATACGCAGTATTTT. Encoded protein: CASSLFQGDTQYF.

The chain recombines TRBV11-3 with TRBJ2-7; D not resolved. The CDR3 is 13 amino acids. Trimming removed 1 base from V and 0 bases from J, with 4 bases in between. Looked up from germline, CDR1 is SGHNT and CDR2 is YENEEA. The CDR3 here is CASSLAPSYEQYF. In nucleotides, the CDR3 is TGTGCCAGCAGCTTAGCTCCCTCCTACGAGCAGTACTTC.

The chain employs TRBV5-1 and TRBJ2-1; possible D gene TRBD1, 5 bases. This CDR3 is 15 amino acids long. Germline V gene lookup returns CDR1 SGHRS and CDR2 YFSETQ. V lost 4 bases and J lost 0, with 11 bases in between. The DNA for the CDR3 is TGCGCCAGCAGCGAGGACACCAACTCCTACAATGAGCAGTTCTTC. Translation: CASSEDTNSYNEQFF.

The V and J genes are TRBV18 and TRBJ2-2; D tentatively reads TRBD1 or TRBD2 (5 bases each). Germline V gene sequence: CDR1 KGHSH, CDR2 LQKENI. The CDR3 covers 16 residues. V was clipped by 6 bases and J by 4 bases, with 18 bases between them. As DNA, the CDR3 is TGTGCCAGCTCCCCGTCCCCGGATGGGGGCACCGGGGAGCTGTTTTTT. Its translation is CASSPSPDGGTGELFF. Filled out from reference TRBV18 and TRBJ2-2, the complete variable domain reads NAGVMQNPRHLVRRRGQEARLRCSPMKGHSHVYWYRQLPEEGLKFMVYLQKENIIDESGMPKERFSAEFPKEGPSILRIQQVVRGDSAAYFCASSPSPDGGTGELFFGEGSRLTVL.

This clone was counted once. The chain couples TRBV19 to TRBJ1-1; D not resolved. CDR3 size: 13 residues. Germline CDR1 and CDR2: LNHDA and SQIVND (reference sequence). The V end lost 5 bases, the J end lost 5 bases, and 12 bases lay between the germline ends. Here the CDR3 reads CASSYGRGTEAFF. CDR3 coding DNA: TGTGCCAGTAGTTATGGACGGGGAACTGAAGCTTTCTTT.

This clone was detected once. J is TRBJ2-7 and V is TRBV7-8; 14 bases fit TRBD2. Trimming took 4 bases from V and 9 from J; bases not matched to a gene: 5. CDR3 length: 14 residues. Germline values: CDR1 SGHVS, CDR2 FQNEAQ. CDR3 in DNA: TGTGCCAGCAGCTCGGGACTAGCGGGAGCGGTGCAGTACTTC. It is translated as CASSSGLAGAVQYF.

The chain joins TRBV2 to TRBJ2-5; D remains ambiguous. CDR1 and CDR2 from the germline V gene are SNHLY and FYNNEI. V gave up 6 bases and J gave up 1 base, with 3 bases separating them. CDR3 length equals 11 residues. CDR3 sequence reads: CASRFQETQYF. In nucleotides, the CDR3 is TGTGCCAGCAGGTTCCAAGAGACCCAGTACTTC.

Remarks on this clone: This CDR3 is also generated by other DNA sequences in the sample. This chain links TRBV9 with TRBJ2-1; D uncertain. Germline V gives CDR1 SGDLS, CDR2 YYNGEE. CDR3 size: 13 residues. V lost 3 bases and J 4 bases, leaving 8 bases between the germline ends. CDR3 region: CASSAGTYNEQFF. CDR3 sequence (DNA): TGTGCCAGCAGCGCAGGAACGTACAATGAGCAGTTCTTC. The whole variable domain, remainder taken from reference TRBV9 and TRBJ2-1, is DSGVTQTPKHLITATGQRVTLRCSPRSGDLSVYWYQQSLDQGLQFLIQYYNGEERAKGNILERFSAQQFPDLHSELNLSSLELGDSALYFCASSAGTYNEQFFGPGTRLTVL.

J is TRBJ2-1 and V is TRBV7-9, with D perhaps TRBD1 (6 bases). The germline V gene has CDR1 SEHNR and CDR2 FQNEAQ (reference sequence). The CDR3 spans 15 residues. V dropped 5 bases and J dropped 3 bases, with 14 bases sitting between them. In DNA form, the CDR3 reads TGTGCCAGCAGCGAAACAGGGATATACTACAATGAGCAGTTCTTC. Translating it yields CASSETGIYYNEQFF.

The J gene is TRBJ1-4, the V gene TRBV7-8, with 7 bases lining up with TRBD1. Per the germline V gene, CDR1 is SGHVS and CDR2 is FQNEAQ. After removal of 2 bases from V and 4 bases from J, the junction contained 4 bases not matched to a gene. This CDR3 is built from 15 residues. The CDR3 loop is CASSLRTGINEKLFF. The CDR3 coding sequence is TGTGCCAGCAGCTTAAGGACAGGCATTAATGAAAAACTGTTTTTT.

The chain links TRBV19 to TRBJ2-5, with TRBD1 matching 8 bases. Germline lookup yields CDR1 LNHDA and CDR2 SQIVND (reference sequence). V lost 1 base to trimming and J lost 6 bases; unmatched junction nucleotides: 4. The CDR3 runs to 14 residues. Here the CDR3 reads CASSIAGGGKTQYF. For the CDR3, the DNA is TGTGCCAGTAGTATAGCAGGGGGCGGAAAGACCCAGTACTTC.

V gene TRBV5-1 combines with J gene TRBJ2-2; TRBD1 agrees at 9 bases. V gave up 5 bases and J gave up 7 bases; unmatched junction bases: 6. Germline V gene lookup returns CDR1 SGHRS and CDR2 YFSETQ. The CDR3 extends over 14 amino acids. Here the CDR3 reads CASRSQGAVGELFF. For the CDR3, the DNA is TGCGCCAGCAGATCACAGGGGGCGGTCGGGGAGCTGTTTTTT.

Comment on this clone: This specimen includes other DNA sequences encoding the same CDR3. The genes are TRBV5-1 and TRBJ2-5, with D possibly TRBD1 on 6 matching bases. Per the germline V gene, CDR1 is SGHRS and CDR2 is YFSETQ. The CDR3 runs 13 residues. Trimming removed 0 bases at V and 3 bases at J, with 6 bases between. CDR3 sequence reads: CASSLEGEETQYF. The DNA for the CDR3 is TGCGCCAGCAGCTTGGAGGGGGAAGAGACCCAGTACTTC.

The chain couples TRBV7-8 to TRBJ2-5, with D possibly matching TRBD1 (5 bases). Trimming shortened V by 8 bases and J by 5 bases, and 15 bases separated the two germline ends. Germline CDR1 is SGHVS and CDR2 is FQNEAQ. This CDR3 region has 13 residues. The CDR3 protein is CASLGQLGETQYF. The CDR3 region has the DNA TGTGCCAGCCTCGGACAATTAGGGGAGACCCAGTACTTC.

The chain recombines TRBV23-1 with TRBJ1-5, with D perhaps TRBD1 (5 bases). TRBV23-1 is an ORF, with its function uncertain. V was cut by 4 bases and J by 7 bases, with 14 bases left in between. The CDR3 has 14 amino acids. This CDR3 reads CASSLRTRDQPQHF. CDR3 nucleotide sequence: TGCGCCAGCAGTCTCCGGACAAGGGACCAGCCCCAGCATTTT.

This sequence joins TRBV7-2 and TRBJ2-7; TRBD2 aligns across 10 bases. The junction had 5 bases not matched to a gene; V was cut back by 1 base and J by 2 bases. The length of the CDR3 is 16 residues. Germline loops: CDR1 SGHTA, CDR2 FQGNSA. The CDR3 sequence: CASSLGSSGSPYEQYF. DNA for the CDR3: TGTGCCAGCAGCTTAGGGTCTAGCGGGAGTCCCTACGAGCAGTACTTC.

The V and J genes are TRBV30 and TRBJ2-2, with 8 bases matching TRBD2. J was trimmed by 6 bases and V by 0 bases; bases with no gene match: 3. CDR1 and CDR2 (germline): GTSNPN, SVGIG (reference sequence). The CDR3 runs 14 residues. CDR3 residues: CAWSVILAAGELFF. The CDR3 DNA follows: TGTGCCTGGAGTGTAATACTAGCGGCCGGGGAGCTGTTTTTT.

The chain carries TRBV10-1 and TRBJ2-7; TRBD1 matches at 9 bases. Germline CDR1 and CDR2: WNHNN and SYGVQD (reference sequence). V shed 6 bases and J 5 bases; nucleotides not matched to a gene: 2. The CDR3 has 12 amino acids. The CDR3 region is CASSRTGDEQYF. CDR3 DNA sequence: TGCGCCAGCAGCCGGACAGGGGACGAGCAGTACTTC.

The V gene is TRBV6-4, the J gene TRBJ2-7, with D tentatively TRBD1 (5 bases). There are 14 residues in the CDR3. From germline, CDR1 is MRHNA and CDR2 SNTAGT. Trimming removed 1 base at V and 6 bases at J, with 13 bases between. Here the CDR3 reads CASSDWSGLAEQYF. Written as DNA, the CDR3 is TGTGCCAGCAGTGACTGGTCAGGGTTAGCCGAGCAGTACTTC.

The V call is TRBV6-6, the J call TRBJ1-2; weak D call: TRBD1 (6 bases). The CDR3 runs 15 residues. V was trimmed by 7 bases and J by 8 bases, leaving 23 bases between them. Germline lookup yields CDR1 MNHNY and CDR2 SVGAGI (reference sequence). Written as DNA, the CDR3 is TGTGCCAGCACTTTAGGTGGTCGGAACAGGGAAGGCTACACCTTC. As protein: CASTLGGRNREGYTF.

The genes are TRBV14 and TRBJ2-3; D assignment may be TRBD1 or TRBD2 (5 bases each). Looked up from germline, CDR1 is SGHDN and CDR2 is FVKESK. V was shortened by 4 bases and J by 2 bases, with 19 bases between the two germline ends. This CDR3 region has 17 residues. The CDR3 spells CASSPRDRRSTTDTQYF. For the CDR3, the DNA is TGTGCCAGCAGCCCCCGGGACCGGCGATCGACCACAGATACGCAGTATTTT. The full variable domain, in which reference TRBV14 and TRBJ2-3 provide the parts outside the CDR3, is EAGVTQFPSHSVIEKGQTVTLRCDPISGHDNLYWYRRVMGKEIKFLLHFVKESKQDESGMPNNRFLAERTGGTYSTLKVQPAELEDSGVYFCASSPRDRRSTTDTQYFGPGTRLTVL.

This chain connects TRBV5-1 to TRBJ2-5; D not certain. Trimming stripped 2 bases from V and 3 bases from J, with 14 bases between. CDR3 length equals 15 residues. Germline V gene sequence: CDR1 SGHRS, CDR2 YFSETQ. DNA of the CDR3: TGCGCCAGCAGCTTTACTTCTTTGCAGAAAGAGACCCAGTACTTC. It codes for CASSFTSLQKETQYF.

The chain couples TRBV5-6 to TRBJ1-4; 7 positions match TRBD1. The CDR3 extends over 13 amino acids. The V gene end was trimmed by 4 bases and the J gene end by 14 bases; junction bases not matched to a gene: 11. From germline, CDR1 is SGHDT and CDR2 YYEEEE. CDR3 DNA: TGTGCCAGCAGCCTCTTCGGGGACAGAGACCTGTTTTTT. Translated, it gives CASSLFGDRDLFF.

This clone was observed a single time. V gene TRBV11-2 combines with J gene TRBJ2-7; possibly TRBD2 for D (5 bases). The germline V and J ends were trimmed by 6 bases and 0 bases, with 15 bases remaining between them. The CDR3 is 15 residues long. Germline V gene lookup returns CDR1 SGHAT and CDR2 FQNNGV. The DNA for the CDR3 is TGTGCCAGCAGGACTAAGCGCGCCTCCTCCTACGAGCAGTACTTC. The encoded protein is CASRTKRASSYEQYF.

This clone was picked up one time. The chain employs TRBV19 and TRBJ1-5, with D perhaps TRBD1 (5 bases). This CDR3 comprises 14 residues. Germline V CDR1 and CDR2: LNHDA, SQIVND (reference sequence). Deletions cut 9 bases from V and 9 bases from J, with 21 bases between. The CDR3 sequence is CASRQFDANAPQHF. In DNA, the CDR3 is TGTGCCAGCAGACAGTTTGACGCCAATGCGCCCCAGCATTTT.

This chain links TRBV29-1 with TRBJ2-5; 8 bases are shared with TRBD2. The CDR3 has 14 residues. Germline V CDR1 and CDR2: SQVTM, ANQGSEA. With V trimmed by 5 bases and J by 3 bases, 8 bases remained unmatched. The chain's CDR3 is CSVFTSGGEETQYF. The DNA for the CDR3 is TGCAGCGTTTTCACTAGCGGTGGGGAAGAGACCCAGTACTTC.

V gene TRBV28 combines with J gene TRBJ2-7; 9 bases are a match to TRBD2. This CDR3 has 15 amino acids. V shed 7 bases and J 1 base; nucleotides not matched to a gene: 8. Germline values: CDR1 MDHEN, CDR2 SYDVKM. DNA of the CDR3: TGTGCCAGCACTCCTCTAGCGGGAATTTCCTACGAGCAGTACTTC. This sequence encodes CASTPLAGISYEQYF.

This sequence joins TRBV27 and TRBJ2-7, with D perhaps being TRBD1 or TRBD2 (5 bases each). Per the germline V gene, CDR1 is MNHEY and CDR2 is SMNVEV (reference sequence). CDR3 length: 14 amino acids. V was shortened by 6 bases and J by 8 bases, with 20 bases between the two germline ends. The CDR3, as DNA: TGTGCCAGCAGCACTCCCCGGGACCATAGGCAGCAGTACTTC. Its translation is CASSTPRDHRQQYF.